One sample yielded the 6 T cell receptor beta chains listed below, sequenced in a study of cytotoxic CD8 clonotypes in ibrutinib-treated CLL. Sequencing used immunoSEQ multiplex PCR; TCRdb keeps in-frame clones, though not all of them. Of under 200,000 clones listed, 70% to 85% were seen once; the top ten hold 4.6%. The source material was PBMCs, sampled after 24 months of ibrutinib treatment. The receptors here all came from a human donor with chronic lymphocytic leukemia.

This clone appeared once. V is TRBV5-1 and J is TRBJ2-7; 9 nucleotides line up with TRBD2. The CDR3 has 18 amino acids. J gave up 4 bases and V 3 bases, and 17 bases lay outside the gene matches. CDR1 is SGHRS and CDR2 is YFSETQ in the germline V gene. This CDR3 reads CASSWQSPGTSRSYEQYF. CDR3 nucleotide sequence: TGCGCCAGCAGCTGGCAATCTCCGGGGACTAGCAGAAGTTACGAGCAGTACTTC.

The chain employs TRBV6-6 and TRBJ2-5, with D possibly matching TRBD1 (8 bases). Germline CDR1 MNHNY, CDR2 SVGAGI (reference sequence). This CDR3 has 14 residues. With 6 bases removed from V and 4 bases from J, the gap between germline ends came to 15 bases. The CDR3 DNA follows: TGTGCCAGCAGGGTAACAGGGGGGGGAGAGACCCAGTACTTC. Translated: CASRVTGGGETQYF.

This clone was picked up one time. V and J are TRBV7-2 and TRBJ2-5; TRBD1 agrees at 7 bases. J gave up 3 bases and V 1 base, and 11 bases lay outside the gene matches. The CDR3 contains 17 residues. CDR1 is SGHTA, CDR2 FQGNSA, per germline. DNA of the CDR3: TGTGCCAGCAGCTTAGGAGGTCAGGGCAGGGGGAAAGAGACCCAGTACTTC. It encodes CASSLGGQGRGKETQYF.

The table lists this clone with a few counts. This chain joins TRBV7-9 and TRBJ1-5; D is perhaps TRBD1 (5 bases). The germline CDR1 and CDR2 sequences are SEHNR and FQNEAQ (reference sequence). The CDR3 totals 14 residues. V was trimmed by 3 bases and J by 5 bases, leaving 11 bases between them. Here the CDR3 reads CASSLRGADQPQHF. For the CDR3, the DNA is TGTGCCAGCAGCTTGAGGGGTGCAGATCAGCCCCAGCATTTT.

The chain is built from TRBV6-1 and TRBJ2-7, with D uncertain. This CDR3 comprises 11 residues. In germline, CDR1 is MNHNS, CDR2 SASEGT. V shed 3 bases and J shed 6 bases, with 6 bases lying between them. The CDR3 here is CASSEYTEQYF. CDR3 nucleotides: TGTGCCAGCAGTGAGTATACCGAGCAGTACTTC.

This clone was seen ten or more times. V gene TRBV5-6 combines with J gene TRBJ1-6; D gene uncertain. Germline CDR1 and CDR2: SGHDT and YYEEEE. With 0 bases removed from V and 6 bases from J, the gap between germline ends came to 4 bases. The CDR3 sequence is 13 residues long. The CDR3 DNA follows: TGTGCCAGCAGCTTGGTCGCTAATTCACCCCTCCACTTT. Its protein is CASSLVANSPLHF. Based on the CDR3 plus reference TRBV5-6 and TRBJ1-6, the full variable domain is DAGVTQSPTHLIKTRGQQVTLRCSPKSGHDTVSWYQQALGQGPQFIFQYYEEEERQRGNFPDRFSGHQFPNYSSELNVNALLLGDSALYLCASSLVANSPLHFGNGTRLTVT.